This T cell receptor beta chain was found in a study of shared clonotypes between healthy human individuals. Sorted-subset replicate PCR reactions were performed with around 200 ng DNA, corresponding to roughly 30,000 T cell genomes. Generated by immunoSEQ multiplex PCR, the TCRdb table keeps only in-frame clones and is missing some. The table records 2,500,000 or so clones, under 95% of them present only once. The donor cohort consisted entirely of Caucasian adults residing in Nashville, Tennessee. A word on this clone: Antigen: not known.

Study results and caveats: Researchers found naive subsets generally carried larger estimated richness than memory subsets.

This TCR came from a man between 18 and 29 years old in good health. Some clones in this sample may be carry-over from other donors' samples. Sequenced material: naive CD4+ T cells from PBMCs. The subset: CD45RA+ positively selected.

Written as DNA, the CDR3 is TGTGCCAGCAGTTTACTCGCCAGGGGGGGAAAAGAGCAGTACTTC. As protein: CASSLLARGGKEQYF. V gene TRBV27 combines with J gene TRBJ2-7; D possibly uses TRBD1 or TRBD2 (7 bases each). V gave up 2 bases and J gave up 7 bases, with 18 bases separating them. CDR1 is MNHEY, CDR2 SMNVEV, per germline (reference sequence). The CDR3 totals 15 residues.